This T cell receptor (beta chain) was captured in a study of shared clonotypes between healthy human individuals. Deep-level assay runs were performed. Assay used: immunoSEQ multiplex PCR; TCRdb lists only in-frame clones, some missing. The repertoire holds some 2,000,000 clones, approximately 96% seen once, with about 0.13% in the top ten. The donors were all Caucasian adults (living in Nashville, Tennessee). Study findings and constraints: Generally, estimated richness proved larger in naive subsets than it did in memory subsets.

For this clone: Its antigen is unknown.

The receptor was isolated from a man aged 18-30 years in good health. What was sequenced was naive CD4+ T cells sorted from blood. Subset given: CD45RA+ positively selected.

The DNA of the CDR3 is TGCGCCAGCAGCCAAGGACTACACACAGATACGCAGTATTTT. Amino acids: CASSQGLHTDTQYF. The rearrangement links TRBV4-3 to TRBJ2-3, with D possibly TRBD2 on 5 matching bases. Germline CDR1 and CDR2: LGHNA and YSLEER. The CDR3 contains 14 residues. The V end lost 1 base, the J end lost 2 bases, and 7 bases lay between the germline ends.